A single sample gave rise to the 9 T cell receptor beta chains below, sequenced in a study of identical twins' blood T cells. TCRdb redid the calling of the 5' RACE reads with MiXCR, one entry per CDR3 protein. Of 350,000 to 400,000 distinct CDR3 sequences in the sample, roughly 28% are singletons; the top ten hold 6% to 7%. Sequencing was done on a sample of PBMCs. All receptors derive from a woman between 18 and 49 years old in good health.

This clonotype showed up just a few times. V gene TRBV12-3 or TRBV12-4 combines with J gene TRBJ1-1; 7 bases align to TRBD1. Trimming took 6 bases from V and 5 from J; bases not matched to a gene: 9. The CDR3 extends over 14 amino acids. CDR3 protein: CASRPRTGETEAFF. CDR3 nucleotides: TGTGCCAGCAGACCCCGGACAGGAGAGACTGAAGCTTTCTTT.

CDR3 bases: TGCGCCAGCAGCTTGGGACTAAGCTTAAGCACAGATACGCAGTATTTT. It yields the protein CASSLGLSLSTDTQYF. The V and J genes are TRBV5-1 and TRBJ2-3, with D perhaps matching TRBD2 (5 bases). The germline CDR1 and CDR2 sequences are SGHRS and YFSETQ. The V gene lost 0 bases and the J gene lost 0 bases, with 11 bases spanning the gap. This CDR3 is built from 16 residues. Looking up the rest from reference TRBV5-1 and TRBJ2-3 gives the full variable domain: KAGVTQTPRYLIKTRGQQVTLSCSPISGHRSVSWYQQTPGQGLQFLFEYFSETQRNKGNFPGRFSGRQFSNSRSEMNVSTLELGDSALYLCASSLGLSLSTDTQYFGPGTRLTVL.

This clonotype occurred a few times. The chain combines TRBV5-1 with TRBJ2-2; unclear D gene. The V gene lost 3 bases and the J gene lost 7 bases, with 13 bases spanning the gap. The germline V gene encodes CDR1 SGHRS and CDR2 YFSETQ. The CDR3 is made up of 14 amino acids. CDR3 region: CASSSHEGIGELFF. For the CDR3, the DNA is TGCGCCAGCAGCTCCCATGAAGGAATCGGGGAGCTGTTTTTT.

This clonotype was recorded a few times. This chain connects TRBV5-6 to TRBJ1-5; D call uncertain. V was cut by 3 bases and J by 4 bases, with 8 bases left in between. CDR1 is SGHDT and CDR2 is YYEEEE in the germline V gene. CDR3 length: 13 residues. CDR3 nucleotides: TGTGCCAGCAGCTCAAGAAGTAATCAGCCCCAGCATTTT. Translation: CASSSRSNQPQHF.

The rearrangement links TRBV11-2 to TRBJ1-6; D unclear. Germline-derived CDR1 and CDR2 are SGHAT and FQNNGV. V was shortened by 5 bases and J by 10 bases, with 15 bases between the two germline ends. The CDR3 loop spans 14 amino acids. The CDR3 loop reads CASSPAEGNSPLHF. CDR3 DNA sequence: TGTGCCAGCAGCCCTGCGGAGGGAAACTCACCCCTCCACTTT.

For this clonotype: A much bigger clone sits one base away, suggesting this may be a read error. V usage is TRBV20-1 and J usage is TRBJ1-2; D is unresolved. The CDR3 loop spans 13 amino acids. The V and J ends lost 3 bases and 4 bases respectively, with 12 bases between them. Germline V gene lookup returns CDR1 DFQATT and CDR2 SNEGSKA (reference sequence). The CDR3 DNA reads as TGCAGTGCTAGGTTGTGCAGCTCCTATGGCTACACCTTC. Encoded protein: CSARLCSSYGYTF.

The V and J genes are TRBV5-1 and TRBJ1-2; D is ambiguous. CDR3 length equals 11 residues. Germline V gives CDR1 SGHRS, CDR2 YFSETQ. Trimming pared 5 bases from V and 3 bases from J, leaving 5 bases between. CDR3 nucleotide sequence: TGCGCCAGCAGGGACGACTATGGCTACACCTTC. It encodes CASRDDYGYTF.

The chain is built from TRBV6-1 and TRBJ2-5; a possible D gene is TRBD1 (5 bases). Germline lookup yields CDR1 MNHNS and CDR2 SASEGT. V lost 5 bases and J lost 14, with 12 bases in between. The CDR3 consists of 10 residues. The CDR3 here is CASSSQGHYF. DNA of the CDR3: TGTGCCAGCAGTTCGCAGGGCCATTACTTC.

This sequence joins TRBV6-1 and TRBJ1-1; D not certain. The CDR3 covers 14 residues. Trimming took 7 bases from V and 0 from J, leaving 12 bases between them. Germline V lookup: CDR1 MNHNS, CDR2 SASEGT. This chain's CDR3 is CASTQVRLNTEAFF. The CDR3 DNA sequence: TGTGCCAGCACCCAGGTTAGGCTGAACACTGAAGCTTTCTTT.